This TCR beta chain was sequenced during a study of PD-1 blockade in classical Hodgkin lymphoma. The study's findings and limits: Reported baseline diversity: healthy donors highest, relapsed/refractory patients lowest.

Notes on this clone: As yet, its antigen is unknown.

As to time point: cycle 4 day 1 (C4D1), after 5 to 7 weeks of nivolumab. Relapse was seen in all patients after autologous stem cell transplantation, and brentuximab vedotin exposure was variable. Magnetic negative selection served to purify CD4+ T cells out of PBMCs that had been thawed. Libraries were prepared by immunoSEQ multiplex PCR; TCRdb keeps only in-frame clonotypes and omits some of them. This sample carries more than 25,000 clones, around 83% of them seen once, and the ten largest clones take around 2.3%. The CDR3 extends over 15 amino acids. Germline trimming cut 3 bases from V and 8 bases from J; bases unmatched to any gene: 9. Germline-derived CDR1 and CDR2 are SEHNR and FQNEAQ (reference sequence).

The receptor was isolated from a human donor with classical Hodgkin lymphoma. The chain uses TRBV7-9 and TRBJ2-1, with 8 nucleotides matching TRBD1. The specimen was CD4+ T cells from blood, collected before the fourth cycle of nivolumab. For the CDR3, the DNA is TGTGCCAGCAGCTTCCGGGACAGGCTCTGGGATGAGCAGTTCTTC. Amino acids: CASSFRDRLWDEQFF. Full variable domain (missing parts from reference TRBV7-9 and TRBJ2-1): DTGVSQNPRHKITKRGQNVTFRCDPISEHNRLYWYRQTLGQGPEFLTYFQNEAQLEKSRLLSDRFSAERPKGSFSTLEIQRTEQGDSAMYLCASSFRDRLWDEQFFGPGTRLTVL.